The 32 T cell receptor beta chains in this list originate from one sample, sequenced in a study of beta chain features in type 1 diabetes. Expressed TCRB transcripts got sequenced, as all isolated RNA was reverse transcribed. Method: immunoSEQ multiplex PCR; TCRdb's copy keeps in-frame clones and lacks some. This table holds some 270,000 clones, around 7.3% found once. Input material: central memory CD4+ T cells from blood. Source of these receptors: a woman in her late teens or twenties in good health.

This sequence joins TRBV6-5 and TRBJ2-1; 10 positions agree with TRBD2. After removal of 5 bases from V and 9 bases from J, the junction contained 10 bases not matched to a gene. In germline, CDR1 is MNHEY, CDR2 SVGAGI. The CDR3 sequence is 15 residues long. The DNA of the CDR3 is TGTGCCAGCAGTGCTGCTAGCGGGGGTACGGGTGAGCAGTTCTTC. It is translated as CASSAASGGTGEQFF.

V and J are TRBV5-1 and TRBJ1-1; no reliable D call. Trimming took 2 bases from V and 4 from J, leaving 6 bases between them. Per germline, CDR1 SGHRS and CDR2 YFSETQ. The CDR3 is 12 amino acids. The CDR3 nucleotides read TGCGCCAGCAGCTTTTGGGGCACTGAAGCTTTCTTT. Translated: CASSFWGTEAFF.

The V call is TRBV7-9, the J call TRBJ2-3; TRBD2 agrees at 7 bases. The ends lost 2 bases at V and 2 bases at J; junction bases unmatched: 4. The CDR3 is 15 amino acids. Germline V CDR1 and CDR2: SEHNR, FQNEAQ (reference sequence). DNA for the CDR3: TGTGCCAGCAGCTTACGTCTAGCGGCCACAGATACGCAGTATTTT. Residues: CASSLRLAATDTQYF.

The rearrangement joins TRBV10-3 to TRBJ2-7; D is ambiguous. The CDR3 spans 13 residues. Trimming took 7 bases from V and 3 from J, leaving 13 bases between them. CDR1 is ENHRY, CDR2 SYGVKD, per germline. The CDR3 protein is CAITNQIFYEQYF. The DNA for the CDR3 is TGTGCCATCACCAACCAGATTTTCTACGAGCAGTACTTC.

This clone turned up a few times. The V and J genes are TRBV27 and TRBJ1-1; TRBD1 matches 7 bases. The V segment lost 6 bases and the J segment 6 bases; nucleotides outside the gene matches: 10. This CDR3 is built from 14 residues. Germline CDR1 and CDR2: MNHEY and SMNVEV (reference sequence). The CDR3 loop is CASSRDTGAAEAFF. The CDR3 DNA is TGTGCCAGCAGCCGAGACACAGGGGCGGCTGAAGCTTTCTTT.

This CDR3 is CASSEPGDSKTQYF. DNA of the CDR3: TGTGCCAGCAGTGAGCCGGGGGACAGTAAGACCCAGTACTTC. V is TRBV6-5 and J is TRBJ2-5, with D maybe TRBD1 (7 bases). Trimming removed 5 bases from V and 6 bases from J, with 16 bases in between. The CDR3 is 14 residues long. CDR1 and CDR2 from the germline V gene are MNHEY and SVGAGI.

This sequence joins TRBV10-3 and TRBJ2-2; perhaps D is TRBD1 or TRBD2 (5 bases each). CDR1 is ENHRY, CDR2 SYGVKD, per germline. The ends were cut back, 3 bases at V and 7 bases at J, with 15 bases in the middle. The CDR3 totals 15 residues. The chain's CDR3 is CAISDRTQRGGELFF. CDR3 DNA: TGTGCCATCAGTGATCGGACCCAGAGGGGCGGGGAGCTGTTTTTT.

The gene calls are TRBV18 and TRBJ2-7, with 7 positions matching TRBD1. Losses at the gene ends were 5 bases for V and 0 bases for J; bases not matched to a gene: 7. CDR1 is KGHSH and CDR2 is LQKENI in the germline V gene. This CDR3 region has 15 residues. The CDR3 region has the DNA TGTGCCAGCTCAGTCACAGGGGAAGGCTCCTACGAGCAGTACTTC. Translating it yields CASSVTGEGSYEQYF.

CDR3 sequence (DNA): TGCGCCAGCAGCGTAGGGTGGGGGAACACCGGGGAGCTGTTTTTT. Translation gives CASSVGWGNTGELFF. The genes are TRBV4-3 and TRBJ2-2; D uncertain. This CDR3 has 15 residues. Trimming pared 5 bases from V and 1 base from J, leaving 11 bases between. From germline, CDR1 is LGHNA and CDR2 YSLEER.

V gene TRBV5-4 combines with J gene TRBJ2-6; weak D call: TRBD2 (6 bases). V lost 4 bases to trimming and J lost 0 bases, with 14 bases between them. In germline, CDR1 is SGHNT, CDR2 YYREEE (reference sequence). CDR3 length: 17 amino acids. The CDR3 is CASSPGTGVSGANVLTF. CDR3 coding DNA: TGTGCCAGCAGCCCCGGGACGGGAGTCTCTGGGGCCAACGTCCTGACTTTC.

At least ten counts were recorded for this clone. The genes are TRBV7-2 and TRBJ2-7, with TRBD2 matching over 10 bases. Germline CDR1 reads SGHTA; CDR2 reads FQGNSA. With 4 bases clipped from V and 1 base from J, the junction kept 16 bases outside the gene matches. The CDR3 loop spans 19 amino acids. The CDR3 sequence is CASSSPLAGAFRASYEQYF. The CDR3 DNA reads as TGTGCCAGCAGCTCCCCTCTAGCGGGAGCTTTTCGGGCATCCTACGAGCAGTACTTC.

This clone occurred a few times. The genes are TRBV7-2 and TRBJ1-2; D is unclear. This CDR3 is built from 15 residues. Germline V gene sequence: CDR1 SGHTA, CDR2 FQGNSA. The V end was cut by 1 base, the J end by 2 bases, with 11 bases between. Here the CDR3 reads CASSLGGLRNYGYTF. In nucleotides, the CDR3 is TGTGCCAGCAGCTTAGGAGGACTTAGAAACTATGGCTACACCTTC. Looking up the rest from reference TRBV7-2 and TRBJ1-2 gives the full variable domain: GAGVSQSPSNKVTEKGKDVELRCDPISGHTALYWYRQSLGQGLEFLIYFQGNSAPDKSGLPSDRFSAERTGGSVSTLTIQRTQQEDSAVYLCASSLGGLRNYGYTFGSGTRLTVV.

The chain uses TRBV29-1 and TRBJ1-2; weak D call: TRBD1 (5 bases). This CDR3 is built from 14 residues. Germline V gene sequence: CDR1 SQVTM, CDR2 ANQGSEA. The CDR3 loop reads CSETRGGSNYGYTF. CDR3 nucleotides: TGCAGTGAAACACGGGGCGGCTCTAACTATGGCTACACCTTC.

This clone was observed many times. CDR3 sequence reads: CASSEHRVTNTEAFF. The CDR3 coding sequence is TGTGCCAGCAGTGAACACAGGGTAACGAACACTGAAGCTTTCTTT. The chain couples TRBV6-1 to TRBJ1-1, with D possibly being TRBD1 (6 bases). This CDR3 spans 15 amino acids. The V end lost 2 bases, the J end lost 1 base, and 11 bases lay between the germline ends. Looked up from germline, CDR1 is MNHNS and CDR2 is SASEGT.

The chain uses TRBV5-6 and TRBJ2-7; TRBD1 might be the D (6 bases). In germline, CDR1 is SGHDT, CDR2 YYEEEE. V gave up 2 bases and J gave up 4 bases, with 13 bases separating them. The CDR3 has 14 residues. The CDR3 DNA is TGTGCCAGCAGCTTCCGGGACACCAGATACGAGCAGTACGTC. Translating it yields CASSFRDTRYEQYV.

The V and J genes are TRBV5-6 and TRBJ2-6, with a possible D match to TRBD1 (5 bases). CDR1 is SGHDT, CDR2 YYEEEE, per germline. Trimming removed 3 bases from V and 0 bases from J, with 16 bases in between. CDR3 length equals 18 residues. CDR3 in amino acids: CASSSPGLTSSGANVLTF. CDR3 sequence (DNA): TGTGCCAGCAGCTCGCCAGGGTTGACCAGCTCTGGGGCCAACGTCCTGACTTTC. Full variable domain (missing parts from reference TRBV5-6 and TRBJ2-6): DAGVTQSPTHLIKTRGQQVTLRCSPKSGHDTVSWYQQALGQGPQFIFQYYEEEERQRGNFPDRFSGHQFPNYSSELNVNALLLGDSALYLCASSSPGLTSSGANVLTFGAGSRLTVL.

In its sample, this clone was seen a few times. The genes are TRBV5-1 and TRBJ2-5; TRBD2 might be the D (5 bases). Germline V gene sequence: CDR1 SGHRS, CDR2 YFSETQ. Trimming stripped 1 base from V and 0 bases from J, with 7 bases between. The length of the CDR3 is 14 residues. This CDR3 reads CASSLRGNQETQYF. The DNA for the CDR3 is TGCGCCAGCAGCTTGAGAGGGAACCAAGAGACCCAGTACTTC.

CDR3 nucleotides: TGTGCCAGCAGCTTAGAGGCCCAAGAGACCCAGTACTTC. Protein product: CASSLEAQETQYF. The J gene is TRBJ2-5, the V gene TRBV7-2; D ambiguous. CDR1 is SGHTA and CDR2 is FQGNSA in the germline V gene. V dropped 1 base and J dropped 1 base, with 4 bases sitting between them. The CDR3 has 13 residues. Based on the CDR3 plus reference TRBV7-2 and TRBJ2-5, the full variable domain is GAGVSQSPSNKVTEKGKDVELRCDPISGHTALYWYRQSLGQGLEFLIYFQGNSAPDKSGLPSDRFSAERTGGSVSTLTIQRTQQEDSAVYLCASSLEAQETQYFGPGTRLLVL.

The chain is built from TRBV19 and TRBJ1-5; 7 bases align to TRBD1. CDR1 is LNHDA, CDR2 SQIVND, per germline (reference sequence). J gave up 4 bases and V 2 bases, and 2 bases lay outside the gene matches. The CDR3 consists of 14 residues. The CDR3 sequence: CASSIRGQNQPQHF. The CDR3 coding sequence is TGTGCCAGTAGTATAAGGGGACAGAATCAGCCCCAGCATTTT.

This clone was counted between two and nine times. This chain joins TRBV28 and TRBJ1-1; no definite D call. Trimming took 7 bases from V and 6 from J, leaving 9 bases between them. Germline V gene lookup returns CDR1 MDHEN and CDR2 SYDVKM. The CDR3 covers 11 residues. For the CDR3, the DNA is TGTGCCAGCACCTACTCGTCTGAAGCTTTCTTT. It codes for CASTYSSEAFF.

Many counts were recorded for this clone. The V call is TRBV6-1, the J call TRBJ1-2; D remains unclear. Germline V lookup: CDR1 MNHNS, CDR2 SASEGT. Deletions cut 3 bases from V and 3 bases from J, with 2 bases between. This CDR3 has 11 amino acids. Here the CDR3 reads CASSDHYGYTF. CDR3 nucleotide sequence: TGTGCCAGCAGTGATCACTATGGCTACACCTTC.

This clone was counted many times. The rearrangement joins TRBV28 to TRBJ2-2; 11 bases agree with TRBD1. The CDR3 sequence is 18 residues long. The V segment lost 4 bases and the J segment 0 bases; nucleotides outside the gene matches: 7. From germline, CDR1 is MDHEN and CDR2 SYDVKM. The CDR3 sequence is CASSSAGTGGTNTGELFF. CDR3 in DNA: TGTGCCAGCAGTTCCGCCGGGACAGGGGGAACGAACACCGGGGAGCTGTTTTTT.

This clone was picked up a small number of times. The chain couples TRBV27 to TRBJ2-6; TRBD1 matches at 7 bases. There are 20 residues in the CDR3. The germline gives CDR1 MNHEY, CDR2 SMNVEV (reference sequence). The junction had 13 bases not matched to a gene; V was cut back by 2 bases and J by 0 bases. CDR3 loop: CASSLIPHGTAFSGANVLTF. CDR3 bases: TGTGCCAGCAGTTTAATCCCGCATGGGACAGCTTTCTCTGGGGCCAACGTCCTGACTTTC.

This clone was counted at least ten times. The chain employs TRBV11-2 and TRBJ2-3; D possibly corresponds to TRBD2 (6 bases). The CDR3 has 14 amino acids. V shed 7 bases and J shed 9 bases, with 20 bases lying between them. Germline lookup yields CDR1 SGHAT and CDR2 FQNNGV. This chain's CDR3 is CASTGSSLIGTQYF. The CDR3 DNA sequence: TGTGCCAGCACCGGGAGTAGCCTTATCGGGACGCAGTATTTT.

The rearrangement links TRBV30 to TRBJ1-6; D gene uncertain. The CDR3 length is 13 residues. Trimming stripped 3 bases from V and 10 bases from J, with 13 bases between. Germline loops: CDR1 GTSNPN, CDR2 SVGIG (reference sequence). The CDR3 DNA reads as TGTGCCTGGAGAGTCAGGACGAGGTCACCCCTCCACTTT. Translating gives CAWRVRTRSPLHF.

This chain uses TRBV9 with TRBJ1-3; TRBD1 matches at 7 bases. The CDR3 spans 16 residues. After removal of 4 bases from V and 0 bases from J, the junction contained 7 bases not matched to a gene. Germline V gives CDR1 SGDLS, CDR2 YYNGEE. CDR3 region: CASSTLDRNSGNTIYF. CDR3 DNA sequence: TGTGCCAGCAGCACGCTGGACAGGAACTCTGGAAACACCATATATTTT. The variable domain in full, completed from reference TRBV9 and TRBJ1-3, reads DSGVTQTPKHLITATGQRVTLRCSPRSGDLSVYWYQQSLDQGLQFLIQYYNGEERAKGNILERFSAQQFPDLHSELNLSSLELGDSALYFCASSTLDRNSGNTIYFGEGSWLTVV.

This clone showed up many times. The chain couples TRBV7-2 to TRBJ2-5; tentatively, D is TRBD2 (5 bases). V lost 5 bases to trimming and J lost 5 bases, with 6 bases between them. CDR3 size: 11 residues. Germline CDR1 is SGHTA and CDR2 is FQGNSA. The CDR3 here is CASSQRETQYF. The CDR3 bases are TGTGCCAGCAGCCAGCGGGAGACCCAGTACTTC. Supplemented by reference TRBV7-2 and TRBJ2-5, the full variable domain reads GAGVSQSPSNKVTEKGKDVELRCDPISGHTALYWYRQSLGQGLEFLIYFQGNSAPDKSGLPSDRFSAERTGGSVSTLTIQRTQQEDSAVYLCASSQRETQYFGPGTRLLVL.

This sequence joins TRBV29-1 and TRBJ1-1, with a tentative D call TRBD1 (5 bases). This CDR3 spans 13 amino acids. The germline V gene has CDR1 SQVTM and CDR2 ANQGSEA. The V and J ends lost 7 bases and 5 bases respectively, with 17 bases between them. The CDR3 bases are TGCAGCGCCAACTCTAAGGGGTGGACTGAAGCTTTCTTT. The encoded protein is CSANSKGWTEAFF.

At least ten counts were recorded for this clone. The rearrangement links TRBV6-6 to TRBJ1-1; D is unresolved. This CDR3 has 10 residues. V was pared by 5 bases and J by 11 bases, with 9 bases between. Germline lookup yields CDR1 MNHNY and CDR2 SVGAGI (reference sequence). The CDR3 DNA follows: TGTGCCAGCAGTGAACGTCCGGCTTTCTTT. Encoded protein: CASSERPAFF.

The chain is built from TRBV4-3 and TRBJ2-1; 12 bases are shared with TRBD2. Trimming took 0 bases from V and 7 from J; bases not matched to a gene: 7. Germline V gene data show CDR1 as LGHNA and CDR2 as YSLEER. The CDR3 contains 17 residues. CDR3 DNA sequence: TGCGCCAGCAGCCAAGATAGGACTAGCGGGGTAGAAAATGAGCAGTTCTTC. Translated, it gives CASSQDRTSGVENEQFF.

This clone was seen many times. The chain recombines TRBV11-2 with TRBJ2-1, with D possibly TRBD1 on 6 matching bases. This CDR3 region has 15 residues. The germline V gene encodes CDR1 SGHAT and CDR2 FQNNGV. The V end was cut by 1 base, the J end by 6 bases, with 13 bases between. CDR3 protein: CASSLGTGLLNEQFF. The CDR3 DNA reads as TGTGCCAGCAGCTTAGGAACAGGGCTGCTCAATGAGCAGTTCTTC.

The chain recombines TRBV19 with TRBJ2-3; TRBD2 matches 8 bases. Per the germline V gene, CDR1 is LNHDA and CDR2 is SQIVND (reference sequence). The V segment lost 6 bases and the J segment 5 bases; nucleotides outside the gene matches: 7. CDR3 length equals 14 residues. For the CDR3, the DNA is TGTGCCAGTAGCCCCGTAGCGGGGAGAGATACGCAGTATTTT. It yields the protein CASSPVAGRDTQYF.